These T cell receptor beta chains were read from a single sample in a study of blood T cell repertoires in COVID-19. TCRdb keeps only in-frame clones here, not all; method: immunoSEQ multiplex PCR. The table lists around 250,000 clones, around nine tenths of them singletons. Sequencing was performed on peripheral blood. All receptors come from a woman between 70 and 85 years old with active or convalescent COVID-19. CDR3s include the opening cysteine and the closing phenylalanine or tryptophan. D genes are given only for firm matches. Size is omitted from some rows. Given values are once, few, many or a class for expanded clones.

TRBV7-2	-	TRBJ1-5	TRBD1	CASSQTGGQPQHF	TGTGCCAGCAGTCAGACAGGGGGACAGCCCCAGCATTTT
TRBV15	-	TRBJ1-5	-	CATSGPSGQPQHF	TGTGCCACCAGCGGCCCTTCGGGACAGCCCCAGCATTTT
TRBV6-5	-	TRBJ1-3	-	CASRQDSGNTIYF	TGTGCCAGCAGACAGGACTCTGGAAACACCATATATTTT
TRBV5-1	-	TRBJ2-7	-	CASSLESSSYEQYF	TGCGCCAGCAGCTTGGAATCTAGCTCCTACGAGCAGTACTTC
TRBV5-8	-	TRBJ1-2	-	CASSWESYGYTF	TGTGCCAGCAGCTGGGAGAGCTATGGCTACACCTTC
TRBV11-2	few	TRBJ1-2	TRBD1	CASSSTQGADGVWVF	TGTGCCAGCAGTTCCACCCAGGGGGCGGACGGGGTATGGGTCTTC
TRBV7-9	once	TRBJ2-2	-	CASRLTGFNTGELFF	TGTGCCAGCAGGTTAACAGGGTTCAACACCGGGGAGCTGTTTTTT
TRBV28	-	TRBJ1-4	-	CAIQVRPEKLFF	TGTGCCATCCAGGTTCGCCCAGAAAAACTGTTTTTT
TRBV29-1	-	TRBJ2-3	-	CSVVLVAFTDTQYF	TGCAGCGTCGTACTCGTTGCCTTCACAGATACGCAGTATTTT
TRBV5-1	-	TRBJ1-2	-	CASSLSGGYTF	TGCGCCAGCAGCTTGAGCGGTGGCTACACCTTC
TRBV6-6	-	TRBJ2-7	-	CASSHRGQGGGEQYF	TGTGCCAGCAGCCATCGAGGGCAGGGAGGTGGCGAGCAGTACTTC
TRBV5-1	once	TRBJ1-1	-	CASSVRDTEAFF	TGCGCCAGCAGCGTACGGGACACTGAAGCTTTCTTT
TRBV7-9	-	TRBJ2-5	-	CASSPVGQPYRTQYF	TGTGCCAGCAGCCCGGTCGGACAGCCTTATCGGACCCAGTACTTC
TRBV6-5	once	TRBJ2-3	TRBD2	CASSYNIAGGTDTQYF	TGTGCCAGCAGTTACAACATAGCGGGGGGCACAGATACGCAGTATTTT
TRBV6-2/TRBV6-3	-	TRBJ1-5	-	CASSSGGPRDQPQHF	TGTGCCAGCAGCTCGGGGGGGCCTCGGGATCAGCCCCAGCATTTT
TRBV5-4	-	TRBJ1-1	-	CASSHQGGEAFF	TGTGCCAGCAGCCATCAGGGCGGTGAAGCTTTCTTT
TRBV11-2	-	TRBJ1-2	-	CATTTNTLYGYTF	TGTGCCACCACAACGAACACCCTTTATGGCTACACCTTC
TRBV2	-	TRBJ1-1	-	CASPRDTVETEAFF	TGTGCCAGCCCCCGGGACACGGTGGAAACTGAAGCTTTCTTT
TRBV6-1	once	TRBJ1-5	TRBD1	CASSEIQGALGQPQHF	TGTGCCAGCAGTGAAATACAGGGGGCGCTGGGTCAGCCCCAGCATTTT
TRBV11-2	-	TRBJ2-5	-	CASSFRRPLTPQETQYF	TGTGCCAGCAGCTTCCGTCGACCCCTGACACCTCAAGAGACCCAGTACTTC
TRBV3-1/TRBV3-2	-	TRBJ2-2	TRBD1	CASSQPTGGWNTGELFF	TGTGCCAGCAGCCAACCCACAGGGGGCTGGAACACCGGGGAGCTGTTTTTT
TRBV20-1	-	TRBJ1-2	-	CSASLRAGQSSVNYGYTF	TGCAGTGCTAGTCTACGGGCAGGGCAAAGTTCAGTTAACTATGGCTACACCTTC
TRBV15	-	TRBJ1-6	-	CATESRGTRSYNSPLHF	TGTGCCACCGAGAGTAGGGGAACCAGATCCTATAATTCACCCCTCCACTTT
TRBV11-3	-	TRBJ2-3	TRBD2	CASSPGTSGGPLRNTQYF	TGTGCCAGCAGCCCCGGGACTAGCGGGGGTCCCCTTCGAAATACGCAGTATTTT
TRBV18	-	TRBJ2-3	-	CASSPPGSRGTDTQYF	TGTGCCAGCTCACCACCGGGTTCCAGGGGCACAGATACGCAGTATTTT
TRBV6-6	-	TRBJ1-2	TRBD1	CASSYSGTGMGYTF	TGTGCCAGCAGTTACTCCGGGACAGGAATGGGCTACACCTTC
TRBV11-2	-	TRBJ2-7	TRBD1	CASSLGDRASEQYF	TGTGCCAGCAGCTTAGGAGACAGGGCTTCAGAGCAGTACTTC
TRBV19	-	TRBJ1-6	-	CASSIPGGSPLHF	TGTGCCAGTAGTATCCCGGGGGGATCACCCCTCCACTTT
TRBV20-1	few	TRBJ2-4	TRBD1	CSAGVPGQKNIQYF	TGCAGTGCTGGTGTTCCGGGACAGAAAAACATTCAGTACTTC
TRBV11-2	-	TRBJ1-1	TRBD1	CASSLVTGGWSEAFF	TGTGCCAGCAGCTTGGTGACAGGGGGCTGGTCTGAAGCTTTCTTT
TRBV6-1	few	TRBJ1-5	TRBD1	CASSERRPGQGLNQPQHF	TGTGCCAGCAGTGAAAGGAGGCCGGGACAGGGGTTAAATCAGCCCCAGCATTTT
TRBV11-2	-	TRBJ2-5	TRBD2	CASSSGTSGGETQYF	TGTGCCAGCAGCTCGGGGACTAGCGGGGGGGAGACCCAGTACTTC
TRBV19	-	TRBJ2-1	TRBD1	CASSPGQGFNEQFF	TGTGCCAGTAGCCCGGGACAGGGGTTCAATGAGCAGTTCTTC
TRBV6-6	-	TRBJ2-7	-	CASSYGAGTEQYF	TGTGCCAGCAGTTATGGGGCAGGAACCGAGCAGTACTTC
TRBV6-1	once	TRBJ2-5	-	CASSEARGETQYF	TGTGCCAGCAGTGAAGCACGGGGAGAGACCCAGTACTTC
TRBV4-3	-	TRBJ1-1	-	CASSQEGGGSRTVNTEAFF	TGCGCCAGCAGCCAAGAGGGTGGGGGATCCCGGACAGTGAACACTGAAGCTTTCTTT
TRBV19	-	TRBJ2-2	-	CASSIARGELFF	TGTGCCAGTAGTATAGCCCGCGGGGAGCTGTTTTTT
TRBV5-4	-	TRBJ1-3	-	CASSFRGGNTIYF	TGTGCCAGCAGCTTCCGGGGGGGAAACACCATATATTTT
TRBV6-5	-	TRBJ1-1	-	CASTWTTGEAFF	TGTGCCAGCACTTGGACGACAGGAGAAGCTTTCTTT
TRBV12-5	-	TRBJ1-2	TRBD1	CASALSPGTGSFGYTF	TGTGCTAGTGCTCTCTCCCCGGGGACAGGGTCCTTTGGCTACACCTTC
TRBV21-1	-	TRBJ1-2	-	CASSKDGVEGNNYGYTF	TGTGCCAGCAGCAAAGACGGGGTGGAAGGAAACAACTATGGCTACACCTTC
TRBV19	-	TRBJ1-5	-	CASSIPGNQPQHF	TGTGCCAGTAGTATCCCGGGGAATCAGCCCCAGCATTTT
TRBV6-5	once	TRBJ2-7	TRBD1	CASSYLGTAYSYEQYF	TGTGCCAGCAGTTACCTAGGGACAGCCTACTCCTACGAGCAGTACTTC
TRBV27	-	TRBJ2-7	TRBD1	CASSRRTGVHEQYF	TGTGCCAGCAGTCGACGGACAGGGGTCCACGAGCAGTACTTC
TRBV5-1	-	TRBJ1-1	-	CASSTRRNVEYTEAFF	TGCGCCAGCAGCACACGGAGAAACGTAGAGTACACTGAAGCTTTCTTT
TRBV29-1	-	TRBJ2-1	-	CSVEDSSLGPQFF	TGCAGCGTTGAAGACTCCTCACTAGGCCCTCAGTTCTTC
TRBV24-1	-	TRBJ1-2	TRBD1	CATSETGTGEVGGYTF	TGTGCCACCAGTGAAACCGGGACAGGGGAAGTCGGGGGCTACACCTTC
TRBV6-1	-	TRBJ2-3	-	CASSERRFPDTQYF	TGTGCCAGCAGTGAACGGCGGTTTCCAGATACGCAGTATTTT
TRBV11-2	-	TRBJ2-5	-	CASSLGSPGDGETQYF	TGTGCCAGCAGCTTAGGCTCCCCAGGGGACGGAGAGACCCAGTACTTC
TRBV7-9	-	TRBJ1-2	-	CASSLIPNSYGYTF	TGTGCCAGCAGCTTAATCCCTAATTCCTATGGCTACACCTTC